The rows below give T cell receptor beta chains drawn from one sample of a study of cytomegalovirus exposure and HLA in healthy donors. Only in-frame clones appear in the TCRdb table, and some are missing; sequencing was by immunoSEQ multiplex PCR. The sample includes about 90,000 clones, roughly four fifths of them seen just once. The specimen was PBMCs. The receptor source for this set is a woman aged 40 to 50 in good health and CMV-seropositive. Each CDR3 is given with its conserved first and last residue. The D gene is left open where the match is weak. The size of a clone is reported for some rows only, either as once, few or many, or as a class for expanded clones.

clone_size,v_call,d_call,j_call,cdr3_nt,cdr3_aa
NA,TRBV7-2,TRBD1,TRBJ2-3,TGTGCCAGCAATTATCCAGGGGGAACGCAGTATTTT,CASNYPGGTQYF
NA,TRBV4-3,TRBD1,TRBJ2-7,TGCGCCAGCGCCCCAGGTGACAGGGGATTCTACGAGCAGTACTTC,CASAPGDRGFYEQYF
few,TRBV29-1,TRBD2,TRBJ2-7,TGCAGCGTGGAAGGACTAGCGGAGTGGAGCGAGCAGTACTTC,CSVEGLAEWSEQYF
NA,TRBV11-2,NA,TRBJ1-5,TGTGCCAGCAGCTCCCAGGGATCCAATCAGCCCCAGCATTTT,CASSSQGSNQPQHF
NA,TRBV7-3,NA,TRBJ2-6,TGTGCCAGCAGCTTAAATATGCCGGTCTCTGGGGCCAACGTCCTGACTTTC,CASSLNMPVSGANVLTF
NA,TRBV7-9,NA,TRBJ2-7,TGTTCCAGCAGCTTAAATTCCGGCGGGTCCTACCCTTACGAGCAGTACTTC,CSSSLNSGGSYPYEQYF
NA,TRBV27,NA,TRBJ1-5,TGTGCCAGCAGTTTCTCACGGGATTTTGGGCAGCCCCAGCATTTT,CASSFSRDFGQPQHF
NA,TRBV29-1,TRBD2,TRBJ2-3,TGCAGCGTTGACGGCGGGAGTAGGGATACGCAGTATTTT,CSVDGGSRDTQYF
NA,TRBV5-4,NA,TRBJ1-3,TGTGCCAGCAGCTTAGGGGGAAGCTCTGGAAACACCATATATTTT,CASSLGGSSGNTIYF
once,TRBV5-4,TRBD1,TRBJ1-1,TGTGCCAGCAGCTGGGAGCGGGACAGGGCTGAAGCTTTCTTT,CASSWERDRAEAFF
NA,TRBV30,NA,TRBJ2-3,TGTGCCTGGAGTGTACTTGGGCAGAACACAGATACGCAGTATTTT,CAWSVLGQNTDTQYF
NA,TRBV18,NA,TRBJ2-7,TGTGCCAGCTCACCATCCCCGGACAGCTACGAGCAGTACTTC,CASSPSPDSYEQYF
NA,TRBV2,NA,TRBJ2-7,TGTGCCAGCAGTGAAGGCGTGGGCACCTACGAGCAGTACTTC,CASSEGVGTYEQYF
NA,TRBV11-3,NA,TRBJ2-7,TGTGCCCTCGGGAGTTATGCCGAGCAGTACTTC,CALGSYAEQYF
NA,TRBV7-3,TRBD1,TRBJ2-5,TGTGCCAGCAGCCCCCCGGGACAGGGTGGCCAAGAGACCCAGTACTTC,CASSPPGQGGQETQYF
NA,TRBV19,NA,TRBJ2-5,TGTGCCAGTACATCAGAAGAGACCCAGTACTTC,CASTSEETQYF
few,TRBV6-1,TRBD2,TRBJ2-3,TGTGCCAGCAGGGAACTAGCGGGAGGCGGAAGCACGCAGTATTTT,CASRELAGGGSTQYF
NA,TRBV28,NA,TRBJ2-7,TGTGCCAGCAGTTTTACTATAGGGAGATACGAGCAGTACTTC,CASSFTIGRYEQYF
few,TRBV4-2,NA,TRBJ2-2,TGTGCCAGCAGCCAAGCGGAGGGGCTTGGAGCGAACACCGGGGAGCTGTTTTTT,CASSQAEGLGANTGELFF
NA,TRBV7-3,NA,TRBJ2-7,TGTGCCAGCAGCTTAAAAGAGTCTAGGCTCCACGAGCAGTACTTC,CASSLKESRLHEQYF
NA,TRBV7-3,TRBD2,TRBJ2-1,TGTGCCAGCAGCGCTCCAGCGGGAGGGTCCTACAATGAGCAGTTCTTC,CASSAPAGGSYNEQFF
few,TRBV18,NA,TRBJ2-3,TGTGCCAGCTCACCTACCGTAAACCTAGGTTCAGATACGCAGTATTTT,CASSPTVNLGSDTQYF
few,TRBV6-1,TRBD1,TRBJ2-7,TGTGCCAGCAGGTCAGGGGGCTACTACGAGCAGTACTTC,CASRSGGYYEQYF
NA,TRBV5-1,TRBD2,TRBJ2-3,TGCGCCAGCAGCGAGGGACTAGCAGGCACAGATACGCAGTATTTT,CASSEGLAGTDTQYF
NA,TRBV28,NA,TRBJ1-5,TGTGCCAGCACCCAATGGCGGGCAGGGGATCAGCCCCAGCATTTT,CASTQWRAGDQPQHF
NA,TRBV10-3,TRBD2,TRBJ2-5,TGTGCCATCAGTGGATTTAGCGGGAGGAGGGATGGAGAGACCCAGTACTTC,CAISGFSGRRDGETQYF
NA,TRBV14,TRBD1,TRBJ1-1,TGTGCCAGCAGCCAACAGGGGGCGCTTAGCACTGAAGCTTTCTTT,CASSQQGALSTEAFF
NA,TRBV11-2,TRBD2,TRBJ2-1,TGTGCCAGCAGCCAAATCAGCGGGGGCTCCTACAATGAGCAGTTCTTC,CASSQISGGSYNEQFF
once,TRBV2,NA,TRBJ1-4,TGTGCCAGCAGTTTGAGCAATGAAAAACTGTTTTTT,CASSLSNEKLFF
few,TRBV28,TRBD1,TRBJ1-1,TGTGCCAGCAGTTTGCCGACAGGGGGGGGGCTCACTGAAGCTTTCTTT,CASSLPTGGGLTEAFF